What follows are 17 T cell receptor beta chains derived from one specimen sequenced in a study of STAT5B mutations in CD4+ large granular lymphocyte leukemia. The data were produced by immunoSEQ multiplex PCR, yet TCRdb's version contains in-frame clones alone and is incomplete. In the table there are just over 40,000 clones, roughly 79% of which are singletons. Specimen: CD4+ T cells from blood buffy coats. The receptors were gathered from a human donor in good health.

The rearrangement links TRBV7-9 to TRBJ1-4; D not resolved. V gave up 0 bases and J gave up 7 bases, with 12 bases separating them. The CDR3 runs to 15 residues. Germline assignment: CDR1 SEHNR and CDR2 FQNEAQ (reference sequence). The CDR3 DNA reads TGTGCCAGCAGCTTAGCGGGCGCGGTGCCTGAAAAACTGTTTTTT. Translated, it gives CASSLAGAVPEKLFF. Full variable domain (missing parts from reference TRBV7-9 and TRBJ1-4): DTGVSQNPRHKITKRGQNVTFRCDPISEHNRLYWYRQTLGQGPEFLTYFQNEAQLEKSRLLSDRFSAERPKGSFSTLEIQRTEQGDSAMYLCASSLAGAVPEKLFFGSGTQLSVL.

The gene calls are TRBV5-4 and TRBJ2-1; D unclear. The CDR3 runs to 14 residues. Germline assignment: CDR1 SGHNT and CDR2 YYREEE (reference sequence). V lost 0 bases and J 7 bases, leaving 11 bases between the germline ends. CDR3 amino acids: CASSLDPGVNEQFF. The CDR3, as DNA: TGTGCCAGCAGCTTGGATCCTGGGGTTAATGAGCAGTTCTTC.

The chain employs TRBV11-3 and TRBJ1-1, with TRBD1 as a possible D gene (5 bases). CDR1 is SGHNT and CDR2 is YENEEA in the germline V gene. This CDR3 spans 15 amino acids. V was pared by 5 bases and J by 0 bases, with 13 bases between. The CDR3 DNA sequence: TGTGCCAGCAGCCCCCCGACAGCAATGAACACTGAAGCTTTCTTT. It specifies CASSPPTAMNTEAFF.

The V and J genes are TRBV7-3 and TRBJ2-3; possible D gene TRBD1, 5 bases. Germline CDR1 SGHTA, CDR2 FQGTGA. There are 13 residues in the CDR3. Trimming took off 3 bases at V and 6 bases at J, with 10 bases between the two ends. The CDR3 DNA follows: TGTGCCAGCAGCTTCCAGGGCAAGGATACGCAGTATTTT. Its protein is CASSFQGKDTQYF.

This chain joins TRBV28 and TRBJ2-7; TRBD2 aligns across 7 bases. Germline V gene data show CDR1 as MDHEN and CDR2 as SYDVKM. CDR3 length equals 15 residues. V lost 6 bases to trimming and J lost 1 base; unmatched junction nucleotides: 9. DNA of the CDR3: TGTGCCAGCAGCCCACTGGGGGGGAGTTCCTACGAGCAGTACTTC. Protein sequence: CASSPLGGSSYEQYF.

J is TRBJ1-6 and V is TRBV7-2; D possibly corresponds to TRBD1 (5 bases). V was pared by 9 bases and J by 7 bases, with 19 bases between. The CDR3 runs to 15 residues. Germline CDR1 SGHTA, CDR2 FQGNSA. The CDR3 region is CASNSWGSQNSPLHF. Written as DNA, the CDR3 is TGTGCCAGTAATAGTTGGGGGAGTCAGAATTCACCCCTCCACTTT.

V and J are TRBV11-3 and TRBJ2-3, with TRBD2 as a possible D gene (5 bases). Trimming pared 1 base from V and 0 bases from J, leaving 11 bases between. Germline values: CDR1 SGHNT, CDR2 YENEEA. The CDR3 spans 16 residues. The CDR3 protein is CASSLGGGFSTDTQYF. CDR3 sequence (DNA): TGTGCCAGCAGCTTAGGCGGCGGGTTTAGCACAGATACGCAGTATTTT.

The V call is TRBV19, the J call TRBJ1-4, with D unclear. This CDR3 is 15 amino acids long. The V end lost 9 bases, the J end lost 5 bases, and 19 bases lay between the germline ends. The germline gives CDR1 LNHDA, CDR2 SQIVND (reference sequence). The CDR3 region has the DNA TGTGCCAGCCGTGAAGGACGGACCCCAAATGAAAAACTGTTTTTT. Protein: CASREGRTPNEKLFF.

The rearrangement links TRBV28 to TRBJ1-2, with TRBD1 matching over 7 bases. Losses at the gene ends were 5 bases for V and 4 bases for J; bases not matched to a gene: 7. The length of the CDR3 is 14 residues. Per the germline V gene, CDR1 is MDHEN and CDR2 is SYDVKM. DNA of the CDR3: TGTGCCAGCAGTCCGGGACAGAAAATCTATGGCTACACCTTC. Translation gives CASSPGQKIYGYTF.

The V gene is TRBV5-1, the J gene TRBJ2-1; the D is unclear. The germline V gene has CDR1 SGHRS and CDR2 YFSETQ. This CDR3 has 16 residues. Trimming cost V 4 bases and J 12 bases, with 26 bases left between them. CDR3 DNA: TGCGCCAGCAGCCCCCAAGAAAGGGCCCTTTCCCCATTGCAGTTCTTC. It codes for CASSPQERALSPLQFF.

The chain is built from TRBV19 and TRBJ2-7, with a weak D call TRBD1 (6 bases). The CDR3 has 15 amino acids. Germline-derived CDR1 and CDR2 are LNHDA and SQIVND (reference sequence). Trimming removed 1 base from V and 2 bases from J, with 12 bases in between. CDR3 sequence reads: CASSIGNTGTYEQYF. DNA for the CDR3: TGTGCCAGTAGTATAGGGAATACAGGGACCTACGAGCAGTACTTC.

This rearrangement joins TRBV7-8 to TRBJ1-2; D ambiguous. CDR1 is SGHVS and CDR2 is FQNEAQ in the germline V gene. This CDR3 spans 12 amino acids. Trimming pared 1 base from V and 3 bases from J, leaving 3 bases between. The CDR3, as DNA: TGTGCCAGCAGCTTAGAATACTATGGCTACACCTTC. This sequence encodes CASSLEYYGYTF. The variable domain in full, with the rest retrieved from reference TRBV7-8 and TRBJ1-2, is GAGVSQSPRYKVAKRGQDVALRCDPISGHVSLFWYQQALGQGPEFLTYFQNEAQLDKSGLPSDRFFAERPEGSVSTLKIQRTQQEDSAVYLCASSLEYYGYTFGSGTRLTVV.

The chain carries TRBV5-4 and TRBJ1-2, with 9 bases that match TRBD1. The junction had 10 bases not matched to a gene; V was cut back by 1 base and J by 3 bases. The germline CDR1 and CDR2 sequences are SGHNT and YYREEE (reference sequence). The CDR3 sequence is 17 residues long. In nucleotides, the CDR3 is TGTGCCAGCAGCTTGTACCGGGGACAGGGAAAGGACTATGGCTACACCTTC. The encoded protein is CASSLYRGQGKDYGYTF.

The rearrangement joins TRBV6-1 to TRBJ2-3; no definite D call. The CDR3 has 12 amino acids. V was cut by 6 bases and J by 0 bases, with 4 bases left in between. Germline values: CDR1 MNHNS, CDR2 SASEGT. CDR3 sequence: CASRSSTDTQYF. CDR3 coding DNA: TGTGCCAGCAGGTCTAGCACAGATACGCAGTATTTT.

The V gene is TRBV19, the J gene TRBJ1-1; D is unresolved. V lost 6 bases and J 1 base, leaving 18 bases between the germline ends. The length of the CDR3 is 16 residues. The germline gives CDR1 LNHDA, CDR2 SQIVND (reference sequence). The CDR3 region has the DNA TGTGCCAGTAGCAAACAACACCAGACACCGAACACTGAAGCTTTCTTT. This translates into CASSKQHQTPNTEAFF.

In its sample, this clone was seen a few times. V and J are TRBV19 and TRBJ2-5; possibly TRBD1 or TRBD2 for D (6 bases each). Germline CDR1 reads LNHDA; CDR2 reads SQIVND (reference sequence). Trimming took 4 bases from V and 5 from J, leaving 14 bases between them. CDR3 length: 14 residues. The CDR3 DNA sequence: TGTGCCAGTAGTAAGGGGGGTCAGGGCGAGACCCAGTACTTC. Protein: CASSKGGQGETQYF.

This clone was observed a few times. V usage is TRBV19 and J usage is TRBJ2-2, with 11 bases identical to TRBD2. Per germline, CDR1 LNHDA and CDR2 SQIVND (reference sequence). After removal of 7 bases from V and 3 bases from J, the junction contained 4 bases not matched to a gene. The length of the CDR3 is 15 residues. CDR3 coding DNA: TGTGCCAGTATTGGGACTAGCGGTTACACCGGGGAGCTGTTTTTT. This translates into CASIGTSGYTGELFF.